These 17 T cell receptor beta chains originate from one sample sequenced in a study of blood T cell repertoires in COVID-19. Using immunoSEQ multiplex PCR, the repertoire was profiled, and TCRdb retains in-frame clones only, with some absent. The repertoire has roughly 100,000 clones, around nine tenths of them found once; the top ten carry under 20%. The sequenced sample consisted of peripheral blood. The receptors shown here come from a woman older than 75 in a cohort sampled during active COVID-19.

V gene TRBV4-2 combines with J gene TRBJ2-1, with 14 bases matching TRBD2. The germline gives CDR1 LGHNA, CDR2 YNFKEQ. V lost 4 bases and J lost 6; bases outside the gene matches: 8. The CDR3 loop spans 17 amino acids. The CDR3 bases are TGTGCCAGCAGCCGCATGGGACTAGCGGGGGAGGGCAATGAGCAGTTCTTC. It codes for CASSRMGLAGEGNEQFF.

V is TRBV19 and J is TRBJ1-2, with a possible D match to TRBD1 (6 bases). Trimming left V 0 bases short and J 4 bases short, with 12 bases between. Germline loops: CDR1 LNHDA, CDR2 SQIVND (reference sequence). This CDR3 spans 15 amino acids. Written as DNA, the CDR3 is TGTGCCAGTAGTATAGAAGGCAGGGGCCTCTATGGCTACACCTTC. This translates into CASSIEGRGLYGYTF. Together with reference TRBV19 and TRBJ1-2, the CDR3 gives the full variable domain: DGGITQSPKYLFRKEGQNVTLSCEQNLNHDAMYWYRQDPGQGLRLIYYSQIVNDFQKGDIAEGYSVSREKKESFPLTVTSAQKNPTAFYLCASSIEGRGLYGYTFGSGTRLTVV.

This clone occurred a few times. The CDR3 DNA reads TGTGCCAGCAGTAAGGACAGTAGCAATCAGCCCCAGCATTTT. It encodes CASSKDSSNQPQHF. The V call is TRBV6-5, the J call TRBJ1-5; TRBD1 is a possible D gene (6 bases). There are 14 residues in the CDR3. Germline V gene lookup returns CDR1 MNHEY and CDR2 SVGAGI. V gave up 5 bases and J gave up 0 bases, with 8 bases separating them.

Regarding this clone: One end of the junction varies from germline; a read error may be responsible. This chain joins TRBV5-1 and TRBJ1-2, with 10 bases fitting TRBD1. The CDR3 runs to 12 residues. Germline V gives CDR1 SGHRS, CDR2 YFSETQ. In nucleotides, the CDR3 is TGCGCCAGCAGCCCGGACCGGGACAGGGGAAGTTTC. Its translation is CASSPDRDRGSF.

This sequence joins TRBV7-9 and TRBJ2-7; 7 bases align to TRBD1. The CDR3 runs to 14 residues. V shed 5 bases and J 3 bases; nucleotides not matched to a gene: 7. Germline-derived CDR1 and CDR2 are SEHNR and FQNEAQ (reference sequence). This CDR3 is CASSTYRGGYEQYF. The CDR3 DNA is TGTGCCAGCAGCACCTACAGGGGCGGCTACGAGCAGTACTTC.

Only one count was recorded for this clone. The chain is built from TRBV19 and TRBJ2-7; a weak D match, TRBD2 (6 bases). This CDR3 region has 14 residues. Germline-derived CDR1 and CDR2 are LNHDA and SQIVND (reference sequence). Trimming took off 6 bases at V and 2 bases at J, with 14 bases between the two ends. The DNA of the CDR3 is TGTGCCAGTAGCCCGACCTGGGGGGCCTACGAGCAGTACTTC. This sequence encodes CASSPTWGAYEQYF.

The chain uses TRBV5-4 and TRBJ1-2; D is ambiguous. Germline V gene lookup returns CDR1 SGHNT and CDR2 YYREEE (reference sequence). The CDR3 is 16 residues long. The V and J ends lost 0 bases and 8 bases respectively, with 20 bases between them. The CDR3 spells CASSLAGEQLAFGYTF. Written as DNA, the CDR3 is TGTGCCAGCAGCTTGGCCGGGGAACAGTTGGCGTTCGGCTACACCTTC. The full variable domain, its missing parts supplied by reference TRBV5-4 and TRBJ1-2, is ETGVTQSPTHLIKTRGQQVTLRCSSQSGHNTVSWYQQALGQGPQFIFQYYREEENGRGNFPPRFSGLQFPNYSSELNVNALELDDSALYLCASSLAGEQLAFGYTFGSGTRLTVV.

V gene TRBV3-1 (or the pseudogene TRBV3-2) combines with J gene TRBJ2-4; 7 bases are a match to TRBD1. V was pared by 10 bases and J by 3 bases, with 6 bases of the junction left unmatched. Per the germline V gene, CDR1 is LGHDT and CDR2 is YNNKEL (reference sequence). The CDR3 runs to 13 residues. CDR3: CATQGVGKNIQYF. In nucleotides, the CDR3 is TGTGCCACCCAGGGGGTAGGCAAAAACATTCAGTACTTC.

The chain is built from TRBV20-1 and TRBJ2-1, with 13 bases fitting TRBD2. The CDR3 runs 15 residues. With 3 bases clipped from V and 7 bases from J, the junction kept 6 bases outside the gene matches. Germline values: CDR1 DFQATT, CDR2 SNEGSKA (reference sequence). The CDR3 region is CSASPPGLAGNEQFF. CDR3 in DNA: TGCAGTGCTAGTCCACCGGGACTAGCGGGAAATGAGCAGTTCTTC.

At least ten counts were recorded for this clone. The chain couples TRBV5-1 to TRBJ2-3; a possible D gene is TRBD2 (6 bases). CDR1 is SGHRS and CDR2 is YFSETQ in the germline V gene. V lost 4 bases and J 1 base, leaving 13 bases between the germline ends. The CDR3 runs to 15 residues. The chain's CDR3 is CASSDEPGGTDTQYF. In DNA, the CDR3 is TGCGCCAGCAGCGACGAGCCGGGGGGCACAGATACGCAGTATTTT.

The chain uses TRBV2 and TRBJ1-4; D is unresolved. The CDR3 consists of 11 residues. V gave up 7 bases and J gave up 6 bases, with 6 bases separating them. Germline-derived CDR1 and CDR2 are SNHLY and FYNNEI. The CDR3 nucleotides read TGTGCCAGCACCCAGGATGAAAAACTGTTTTTT. Translated: CASTQDEKLFF.

The rearrangement uses TRBV7-9 and TRBJ2-2; a weak D match, TRBD2 (5 bases). Germline-derived CDR1 and CDR2 are SEHNR and FQNEAQ (reference sequence). V lost 3 bases to trimming and J lost 0 bases, with 8 bases between them. CDR3 length: 15 amino acids. The CDR3 nucleotides are TGTGCCAGCAGCTTTTCACTAGCGAACACCGGGGAGCTGTTTTTT. Translating it yields CASSFSLANTGELFF.

The rearrangement uses TRBV2 and TRBJ1-1; 7 nucleotides match TRBD1. From germline, CDR1 is SNHLY and CDR2 FYNNEI. V lost 7 bases, J lost 0 bases, and 2 bases stayed unmatched. The CDR3 length is 13 residues. The CDR3 here is CASKGQMNTEAFF. CDR3 sequence (DNA): TGTGCCAGCAAGGGACAGATGAACACTGAAGCTTTCTTT. Based on the CDR3 plus reference TRBV2 and TRBJ1-1, the full variable domain is EPEVTQTPSHQVTQMGQEVILRCVPISNHLYFYWYRQILGQKVEFLVSFYNNEISEKSEIFDDQFSVERPDGSNFTLKIRSTKLEDSAMYFCASKGQMNTEAFFGQGTRLTVV.

The chain combines TRBV6-5 with TRBJ2-2, with D unresolved. CDR3 length: 13 amino acids. V lost 6 bases and J 5 bases, leaving 10 bases between the germline ends. Germline V lookup: CDR1 MNHEY, CDR2 SVGAGI. DNA of the CDR3: TGTGCCAGCAGCCGCACACAAACCGGGGAGCTGTTTTTT. Residues: CASSRTQTGELFF.

The rearrangement uses TRBV5-1 and TRBJ2-1; the match to TRBD2 covers 7 bases. In germline, CDR1 is SGHRS, CDR2 YFSETQ. J lost 6 bases, V lost 0 bases, and 9 bases had no gene match. The CDR3 is made up of 16 amino acids. CDR3: CASSLVSGGRGNEQFF. The CDR3 bases are TGCGCCAGCAGCTTGGTTAGCGGCGGGAGAGGCAATGAGCAGTTCTTC.

The chain carries TRBV28 and TRBJ2-1, with D possibly matching TRBD1 (5 bases). Germline CDR1 MDHEN, CDR2 SYDVKM. CDR3 size: 12 residues. Trimming took 6 bases from V and 9 from J, leaving 12 bases between them. This CDR3 reads CASSPGFSEQFF. DNA for the CDR3: TGTGCCAGCAGCCCAGGGTTTAGTGAGCAGTTCTTC.

For this clone: Other DNA variants within this sample encode the same CDR3. The chain couples TRBV7-9 to TRBJ2-7; a possible D gene is TRBD1 (5 bases). The CDR3 loop spans 13 amino acids. The germline V gene has CDR1 SEHNR and CDR2 FQNEAQ (reference sequence). Trimming took 3 bases from V and 2 from J, leaving 8 bases between them. The CDR3 reads CASSLGRAYEQYF. In DNA, the CDR3 is TGTGCCAGCAGCTTGGGCAGGGCCTACGAGCAGTACTTC. Full variable domain (rest looked up from reference TRBV7-9 and TRBJ2-7): DTGVSQNPRHKITKRGQNVTFRCDPISEHNRLYWYRQTLGQGPEFLTYFQNEAQLEKSRLLSDRFSAERPKGSFSTLEIQRTEQGDSAMYLCASSLGRAYEQYFGPGTRLTVT.